The 9 T cell receptor beta chains presented below share a single source sample, sequenced in a study of monozygotic twins with inflammatory bowel disease. TCRdb reworked the 5' RACE reads into one entry per CDR3 protein, no DNA. The sample totals 400,000 to 500,000 distinct CDR3 sequences. The sample taken for sequencing was blood. Every receptor here comes from a human donor with ulcerative colitis or Crohn's disease, or a healthy co-twin of an affected twin (not recorded which).

The chain is built from TRBV29-1 and TRBJ1-5; TCRdb's D call of TRBD1 is untestable without DNA. Germline-derived CDR1 and CDR2 are SQVTM and ANQGSEA. The CDR3 has 15 residues. Here the CDR3 reads CELFEGKTSNQPQHF.

The chain joins TRBV7-3 to TRBJ2-1; TCRdb picks TRBD2, but there is no DNA to check that call. The CDR3 is made up of 15 amino acids. Germline assignment: CDR1 SGHTA and CDR2 FQGTGA. This CDR3 reads CASSLRLAGRYEQFF.

V gene TRBV7-2 combines with J gene TRBJ1-2; as DNA is missing, the TRBD1 call by TCRdb cannot be tested. This CDR3 contains 17 residues. The germline V gene encodes CDR1 SGHTA and CDR2 FQGNSA. CDR3 sequence: CASSFAGQDLLRGGYTF.

This chain joins TRBV6-6 and TRBJ2-5; without DNA, the TCRdb call of TRBD2 cannot be checked. CDR1 and CDR2 (germline): MNHNY, SVGAGI (reference sequence). CDR3 size: 14 residues. CDR3 in amino acids: CASSPRSHGGTQYF.

The V call is TRBV5-1, the J call TRBJ2-5; TCRdb lists TRBD1, though no DNA is available to test this call. The germline V gene encodes CDR1 SGHRS and CDR2 YFSETQ. This CDR3 contains 19 residues. CDR3 sequence: CASSLGTGTGSTTQETQYF.

The chain combines TRBV5-1 with TRBJ1-2; no DNA is available, so the TRBD1 call from TCRdb remains unchecked. CDR1 is SGHRS and CDR2 is YFSETQ in the germline V gene. The CDR3 totals 14 residues. The chain's CDR3 is CASSRGQGNYGYTF.

V usage is TRBV10-3 and J usage is TRBJ1-1. CDR3 length: 13 residues. Looked up from germline, CDR1 is ENHRY and CDR2 is SYGVKD. The CDR3 sequence: CAISWDRNTEAFF.

The chain employs TRBV10-1 and TRBJ2-3; the TCRdb D gene call, TRBD1, has no DNA to confirm it. Looked up from germline, CDR1 is WNHNN and CDR2 is SYGVQD (reference sequence). The CDR3 is 14 residues long. The CDR3 protein is CASGPGFGTDTQYF.

The chain is built from TRBV7-9 and TRBJ2-2; TCRdb proposes TRBD1, but this gene call is untestable without DNA. Per the germline V gene, CDR1 is SEHNR and CDR2 is FQNEAQ (reference sequence). This CDR3 is 15 amino acids long. The CDR3 spells CASSHPGTGDGELFF.